The present TCR beta chain was sequenced within a study of human T cells and chemical hapten exposure. Time point described: pre-sensitization, week 0. Treatment defined: therapeutic diphenylcyclopropenone sensitization with weekly scalp DPC. This clonotype was recorded at least ten times. Germline V gives CDR1 DFQATT, CDR2 SNEGSKA (reference sequence). The CDR3 runs 13 residues. V trimming: 3 bases; J trimming: 6 bases; junction bases outside the gene matches: 7. TCRdb recomputed calls from the RACE reads with MiXCR, one row per CDR3 protein. The table includes 300,000 to 400,000 distinct CDR3 sequences, approximately 5% detected once.

This receptor was obtained from a woman aged 45-65 years with alopecia areata. Some clones in this sample may be carry-over from other donors' samples. The starting material was whole blood, obtained in connection with sensitization to the hapten diphenylcyclopropenone (DPC). The chain employs TRBV20-1 and TRBJ2-7, with TRBD2 matching over 8 bases. The CDR3 DNA sequence: TGCAGTGCTAGTATCGGGAGGGCCCCCGAGCAGTACTTC. Protein product: CSASIGRAPEQYF.